These T cell receptor beta chains were read from a single sample in a study of beta chain features in type 1 diabetes. Assay used: immunoSEQ multiplex PCR; TCRdb lists only in-frame clones, some missing. The data contain about 660,000 clones, around 15% of them singletons. The sequenced material came from naive CD4+ T cells from blood. These receptors originate from a man in his late teens or twenties with type 1 diabetes. Both conserved end residues are part of each CDR3. D genes are given only for firm matches. Clone size appears in some rows only: once, few, many, or a class for an expanded clone.

size	V	J	D	CDR3	DNA
few	TRBV29-1	TRBJ2-7	TRBD2	CSVEVSGDEQYF	TGCAGCGTTGAGGTTAGCGGGGACGAGCAGTACTTC
.	TRBV7-2	TRBJ2-3	TRBD2	CASSLDLAGGSTNTQYF	TGTGCCAGCAGTCTAGACCTAGCGGGGGGCTCCACCAATACGCAGTATTTT
.	TRBV28	TRBJ2-3	TRBD2	CASSFILAGITDTQYF	TGTGCCAGCAGTTTTATCCTAGCGGGGATCACAGATACGCAGTATTTT
.	TRBV4-1	TRBJ1-4	TRBD1	CASSQLPGQGGNEKLFF	TGCGCCAGCAGCCAACTCCCTGGACAGGGGGGGAATGAAAAACTGTTTTTT
once	TRBV5-1	TRBJ2-1	TRBD2	CASSLQREYDEQFF	TGCGCCAGCAGCTTGCAGCGGGAATACGATGAGCAGTTCTTC
.	TRBV5-6	TRBJ2-7	.	CASSSAGNYEQYF	TGTGCCAGCAGCTCCGCCGGTAACTACGAGCAGTACTTC
.	TRBV2	TRBJ1-2	.	CASSEQGANYGYTF	TGTGCCAGCAGTGAGCAGGGCGCTAACTATGGCTACACCTTC
.	TRBV29-1	TRBJ2-7	TRBD1	CSVAGTGGFGYEQYF	TGCAGCGTTGCCGGGACAGGGGGTTTCGGTTACGAGCAGTACTTC
.	TRBV30	TRBJ2-7	TRBD1	CAWAGTGYGEQYF	TGTGCCTGGGCCGGGACAGGGTACGGCGAGCAGTACTTC
few	TRBV5-6	TRBJ2-5	TRBD2	CASSLVLAGMETQYF	TGTGCCAGCAGCTTGGTGCTAGCGGGAATGGAGACCCAGTACTTC
.	TRBV9	TRBJ1-1	TRBD1	CASSVSPTGRTEAFF	TGTGCCAGCAGCGTCTCCCCGACAGGGAGAACTGAAGCTTTCTTT
few	TRBV27	TRBJ2-4	TRBD1	CASRGRGRDIQYF	TGTGCCAGCAGGGGAAGGGGGCGAGACATTCAGTACTTC
few	TRBV10-2	TRBJ2-3	.	CASSGPAGTQYF	TGCGCCAGCAGCGGGCCCGCAGGTACGCAGTATTTT
.	TRBV7-6	TRBJ1-3	.	CASSLARQAGNTIYF	TGTGCCAGCAGCTTAGCGCGACAGGCTGGAAACACCATATATTTT
.	TRBV29-1	TRBJ2-2	.	CSVERVSAGELFF	TGCAGCGTTGAAAGGGTTAGCGCCGGGGAGCTGTTTTTT
.	TRBV6-5	TRBJ1-2	.	CASSRDGPGGYTF	TGTGCCAGCAGCAGGGACGGACCGGGGGGCTACACCTTC